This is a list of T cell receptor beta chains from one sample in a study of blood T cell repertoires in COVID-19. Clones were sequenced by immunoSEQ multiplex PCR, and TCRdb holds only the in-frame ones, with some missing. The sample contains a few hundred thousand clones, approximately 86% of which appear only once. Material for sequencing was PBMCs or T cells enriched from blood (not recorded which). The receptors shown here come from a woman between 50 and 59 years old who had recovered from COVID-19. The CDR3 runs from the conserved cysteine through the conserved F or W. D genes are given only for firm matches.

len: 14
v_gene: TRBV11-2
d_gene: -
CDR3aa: CASSFLRNTGELFF

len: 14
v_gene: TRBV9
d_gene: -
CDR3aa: CASSVGSGRFEQYF

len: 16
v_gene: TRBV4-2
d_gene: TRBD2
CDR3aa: CASSQVGLAGLETQYF

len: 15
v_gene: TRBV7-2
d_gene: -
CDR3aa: CASSLSGRLQETQYF

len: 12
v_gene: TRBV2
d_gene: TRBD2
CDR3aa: CASSGSVETQYF

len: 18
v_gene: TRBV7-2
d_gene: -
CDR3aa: CASSLFIAAGRSTDTQYF

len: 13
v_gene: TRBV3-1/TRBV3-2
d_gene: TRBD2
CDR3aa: CASSRGLANEQFF

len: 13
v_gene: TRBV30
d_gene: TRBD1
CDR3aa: CAFNPGQGSGYTF

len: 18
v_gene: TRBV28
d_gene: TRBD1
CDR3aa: CASSTPSRTGRRTYEQYF

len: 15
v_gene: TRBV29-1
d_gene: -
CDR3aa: CSVSTGNSGANVLTF

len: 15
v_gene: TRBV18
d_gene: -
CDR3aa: CASSPPGRGSYEQYF

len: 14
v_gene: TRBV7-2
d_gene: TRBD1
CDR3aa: CASSPDRGTYEQYF

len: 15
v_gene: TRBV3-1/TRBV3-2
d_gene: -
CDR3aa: CASSFSGVAGNTIYF

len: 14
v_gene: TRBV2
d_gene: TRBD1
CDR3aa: CASSEDRMNTEAFF

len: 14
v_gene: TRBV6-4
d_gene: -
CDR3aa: CASSESGESNEQFF

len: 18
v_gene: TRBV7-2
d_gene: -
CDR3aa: CASSLALFASPHGETQYF

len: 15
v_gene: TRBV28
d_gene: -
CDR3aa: CASSLGAREQETQYF

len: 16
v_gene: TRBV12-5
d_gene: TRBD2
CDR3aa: CASGSPLAGGPNEQFF

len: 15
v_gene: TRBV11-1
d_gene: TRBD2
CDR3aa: CASALGLAGTGELFF

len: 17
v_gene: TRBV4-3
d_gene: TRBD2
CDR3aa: CASSQDASGWGTDTQYF

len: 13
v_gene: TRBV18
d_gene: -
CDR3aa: CASSTGPGSPLHF

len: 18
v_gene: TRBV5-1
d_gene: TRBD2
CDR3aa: CASSTGLAGGFGTDTQYF

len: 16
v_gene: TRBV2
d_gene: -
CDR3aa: CASSDGGGPGANVLTF

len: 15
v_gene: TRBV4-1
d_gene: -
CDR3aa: CASSQVLTVNTEAFF

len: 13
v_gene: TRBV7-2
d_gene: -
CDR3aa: CASSLEGYGVQHF

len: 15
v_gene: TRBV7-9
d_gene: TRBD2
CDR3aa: CASSPASGGFYEQYF

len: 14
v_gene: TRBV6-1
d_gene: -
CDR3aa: CASSEAFPNEKLFF

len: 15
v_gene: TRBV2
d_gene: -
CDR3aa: CASSQGPQTNYGYTF

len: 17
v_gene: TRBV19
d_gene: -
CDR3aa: CASSIRSGTTSTDTQYF

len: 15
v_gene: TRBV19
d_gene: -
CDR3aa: CASSTNRAVTGELFF